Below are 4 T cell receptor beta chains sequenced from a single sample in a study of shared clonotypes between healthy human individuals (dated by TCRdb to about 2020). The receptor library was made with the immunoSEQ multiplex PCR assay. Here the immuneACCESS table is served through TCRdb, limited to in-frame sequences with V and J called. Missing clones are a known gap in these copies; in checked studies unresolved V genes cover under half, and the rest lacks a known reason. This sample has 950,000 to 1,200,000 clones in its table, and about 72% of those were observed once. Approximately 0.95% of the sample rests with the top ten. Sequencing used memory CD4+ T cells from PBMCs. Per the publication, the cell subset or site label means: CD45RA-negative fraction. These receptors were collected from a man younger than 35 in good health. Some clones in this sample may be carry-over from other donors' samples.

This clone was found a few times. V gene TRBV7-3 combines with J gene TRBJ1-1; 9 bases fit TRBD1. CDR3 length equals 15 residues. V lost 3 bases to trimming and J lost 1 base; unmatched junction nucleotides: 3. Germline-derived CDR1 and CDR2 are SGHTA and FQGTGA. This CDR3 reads CASSLATGGNTEAFF. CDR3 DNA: TGTGCCAGCAGCTTGGCGACAGGGGGGAACACTGAAGCTTTCTTT.

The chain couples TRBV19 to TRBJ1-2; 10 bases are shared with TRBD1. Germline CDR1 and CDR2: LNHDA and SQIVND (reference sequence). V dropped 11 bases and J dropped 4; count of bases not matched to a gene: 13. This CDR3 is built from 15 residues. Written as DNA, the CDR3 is TGTGCCGCCCGGGGACAGGGGCCCTCTTCCTATGGCTACACCTTC. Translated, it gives CAARGQGPSSYGYTF.

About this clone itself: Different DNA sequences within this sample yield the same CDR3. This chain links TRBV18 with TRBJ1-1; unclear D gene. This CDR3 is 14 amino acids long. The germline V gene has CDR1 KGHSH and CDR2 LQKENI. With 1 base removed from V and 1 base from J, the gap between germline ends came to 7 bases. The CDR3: CASSPRAQNTEAFF. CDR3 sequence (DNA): TGTGCCAGCTCACCACGGGCCCAGAACACTGAAGCTTTCTTT.

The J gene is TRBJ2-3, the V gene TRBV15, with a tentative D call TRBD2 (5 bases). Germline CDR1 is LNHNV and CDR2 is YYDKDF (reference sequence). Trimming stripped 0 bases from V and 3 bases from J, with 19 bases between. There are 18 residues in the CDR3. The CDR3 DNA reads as TGTGCCACCAGCAGAGATCGGGGAAGCCGGGATGGGACAGATACGCAGTATTTT. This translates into CATSRDRGSRDGTDTQYF.